This T cell receptor beta chain originates from a study of blood T cell repertoires in COVID-19 (TCRdb year 2020). Looking at the study overall: Samples from collaborators originated in the United States, Italy and Spain and spanned both the acute and convalescent phases of COVID-19. Sample metadata almost always included a de-identified subject ID, COVID-19 status, age in years and sex. The prospective study material was composed of cDNA or gDNA derived from T cells, B-cell-depleted T cells, or PBMCs. The samples were drawn from the first 160 participants of the ongoing ImmuneRACE study and from roughly 1,300 subjects provided by 6 global collaborators. The repertoires were released in a freely available public database intended as a resource for research on the immune response to SARS-CoV-2. Where available, HLA class I and class II types were taken from metadata supplied by the sample provider and were not determined by assay-based typing. The dataset comprised deeply sampled blood TCRbeta repertoires from subjects exposed to, actively infected with, or recovered from COVID-19. Points the paper makes about the study in general: The amount of clinical and demographic metadata varied by source and participant and was provided uncurated.

Note on this clone: Its antigen is unknown. Base qualities are not provided; no much larger clone lies one nucleotide away.

Participants in the prospective study were enrolled through a virtual design, were aged about 18 to 100 years, and lived in roughly 24 United States geographic areas. To assign participants to cohorts, the prospective study relied on clinical history that participants themselves reported in a screening survey and a study questionnaire. Exposed participants had been in contact with someone with a PCR-confirmed or clinician-diagnosed COVID-19 case within 2 weeks of study entry. In the prospective study, whole blood, serum and a nasopharyngeal or oropharyngeal swab were collected from each participant by mobile phlebotomists. Additional blood draws and questionnaires over a 2-month period could optionally be provided by prospective study participants. Blood samples from the prospective study were shipped frozen or at room temperature prior to DNA extraction. TCRbeta CDR3 regions were amplified from genomic DNA by means of the immunoSEQ Assay, a bias-controlled multiplex PCR. Turning to the authors' computational methods: The number of nucleated cells in each sample was estimated from the amplification of reference gene primers within the assay. Sequence reads were collapsed and filtered to measure the absolute abundance of every unique TCRbeta CDR3 rearrangement. For each sample, productive Simpson clonality was calculated as the square root of Simpson's diversity index across productive rearrangements. TCRdb re-hosts the immuneACCESS table, in-frame sequences only. Its copies lack some clones; in the studies checked, an unresolved V gene accounts for under half of them, and the cause for the rest is not known. The V and J calls and clone size were taken over from that table, and D and trimming were inferred from the DNA. The sample table holds under 250,000 clones, of which about four fifths were seen once. The ten largest make up approximately 4% of the sample.

CDR1 MNHEY and CDR2 SVGAGI are derived from the germline V gene. From cysteine to phenylalanine, the CDR3 is 16 amino acids long. CDR3 DNA only is kept here, 48 bases in frame from base 1. A distance of 16 bases separates the germline ends of V and J, which lose 0 bases and 5 bases respectively. The chain is assembled from TRBV6-5 and TRBJ1-1; matching of 5 bases hints at TRBD1 as the D gene. The receptor's source is a middle-aged woman who had been exposed to COVID-19. What was sequenced was PBMCs or T cells enriched from blood (not recorded which). In nucleotide form, the sequence is TGTGCCAGCAGTTACTCGATGGCTGGGGCGAGGACTGAAGCTTTCTTT. Translated, it reads CASSYSMAGARTEAFF.